The 8 T cell receptor beta chains reported below all come from one sample, sequenced in a study of shared clonotypes between healthy human individuals. Profiling relied on immunoSEQ multiplex PCR, and the TCRdb table lists in-frame clones only, not all of them. The sample includes about 2.3 million clones, 85% to 95% seen only once; the top ten take approximately 0.4%. Material: naive CD4+ T cells from PBMCs. Subset of the sample: CD45RA+ positively selected. The receptor set was obtained from a man between 18 and 35 years old in good health. Some clones in this sample may be carry-over from other donors' samples.

This clone was counted only a few times. The V gene is TRBV19, the J gene TRBJ1-5, with D perhaps matching TRBD1 (5 bases). The germline CDR1 and CDR2 sequences are LNHDA and SQIVND (reference sequence). V was trimmed by 3 bases and J by 0 bases, leaving 12 bases between them. CDR3 length: 16 amino acids. The CDR3 bases are TGTGCCAGTAGTATGCCTAAAGGGGCTAGCAATCAGCCCCAGCATTTT. It translates to CASSMPKGASNQPQHF.

As for this clone: The same CDR3 also results from other DNA sequences found in this sample. CDR3 protein: CASSEARGGGYEQYF. As DNA, the CDR3 is TGTGCCAGCAGTGAAGCGAGGGGGGGAGGCTACGAGCAGTACTTC. The rearrangement joins TRBV6-1 to TRBJ2-7; D might be TRBD2 (7 bases). The germline CDR1 and CDR2 sequences are MNHNS and SASEGT. Trimming took off 0 bases at V and 3 bases at J, with 12 bases between the two ends. The CDR3 has 15 residues.

The chain has TRBV5-1 and TRBJ2-7; D gene uncertain. The CDR3 is made up of 14 amino acids. Germline values: CDR1 SGHRS, CDR2 YFSETQ. V lost 2 bases and J lost 5, with 14 bases in between. The CDR3 DNA is TGCGCCAGCAGCTTTGGGCAGCCCCCGGACGAGCAGTACTTC. It codes for CASSFGQPPDEQYF.

In its sample, this clone was seen once. The rearrangement uses TRBV11-2 and TRBJ2-1; TRBD2 matches 8 bases. V trimming: 1 base; J trimming: 10 bases; junction bases outside the gene matches: 6. CDR3 size: 14 residues. Germline lookup yields CDR1 SGHAT and CDR2 FQNNGV. CDR3 DNA: TGTGCCAGCAGCTTAGCCGGGAGGGCGGGGGAGCAGTTCTTC. This gives the protein CASSLAGRAGEQFF.

This clone turned up a few times. The gene calls are TRBV5-4 and TRBJ2-4; D is unresolved. The CDR3 is 12 amino acids. V was shortened by 2 bases and J by 7 bases, with 7 bases between the two germline ends. The germline CDR1 and CDR2 sequences are SGHNT and YYREEE (reference sequence). The CDR3, as DNA: TGTGCCAGCAGCTTCCAGTCCAACATTCAGTACTTC. Amino acids: CASSFQSNIQYF.

This clone was counted a few times. Other nucleotide sequences from this sample produce the same CDR3. V usage is TRBV4-1 and J usage is TRBJ2-3; D is unresolved. CDR1 is MGHRA and CDR2 is YSYEKL in the germline V gene. The CDR3 has 12 amino acids. V was clipped by 1 base and J by 5 bases, with 4 bases between them. The DNA for the CDR3 is TGCGCCAGCAGCCAAGTAGGAGATACGCAGTATTTT. Its translation is CASSQVGDTQYF.

The chain couples TRBV7-9 to TRBJ1-2, with D perhaps matching TRBD1 (5 bases). Trimming cost V 5 bases and J 5 bases, with 24 bases left between them. There are 17 residues in the CDR3. Germline V gene sequence: CDR1 SEHNR, CDR2 FQNEAQ (reference sequence). For the CDR3, the DNA is TGTGCCAGCAGCCCCCAGGCCCTGAGGGACTCTGTGTATGGCTACACCTTC. Protein product: CASSPQALRDSVYGYTF.

The chain is built from TRBV5-1 and TRBJ1-4, with a possible D match to TRBD1 (6 bases). Germline V gene sequence: CDR1 SGHRS, CDR2 YFSETQ. This CDR3 is built from 15 residues. V shed 4 bases and J shed 3 bases, with 13 bases lying between them. The CDR3, as DNA: TGCGCCAGCAGCCCAGCCGACAGGTCTAATGAAAAACTGTTTTTT. Translation: CASSPADRSNEKLFF.